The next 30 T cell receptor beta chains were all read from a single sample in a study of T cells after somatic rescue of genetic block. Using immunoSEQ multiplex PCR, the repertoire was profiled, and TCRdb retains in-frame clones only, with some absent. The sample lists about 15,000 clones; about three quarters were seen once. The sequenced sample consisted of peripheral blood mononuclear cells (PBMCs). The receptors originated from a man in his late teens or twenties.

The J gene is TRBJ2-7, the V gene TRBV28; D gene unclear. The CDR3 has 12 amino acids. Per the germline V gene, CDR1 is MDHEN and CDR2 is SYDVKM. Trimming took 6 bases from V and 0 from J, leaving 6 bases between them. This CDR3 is CASSSLSYEQYF. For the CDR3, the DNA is TGTGCCAGCAGCTCTCTCTCCTACGAGCAGTACTTC. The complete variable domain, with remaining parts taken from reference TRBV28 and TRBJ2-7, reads DVKVTQSSRYLVKRTGEKVFLECVQDMDHENMFWYRQDPGLGLRLIYFSYDVKMKEKGDIPEGYSVSREKKERFSLILESASTNQTSMYLCASSSLSYEQYFGPGTRLTVT.

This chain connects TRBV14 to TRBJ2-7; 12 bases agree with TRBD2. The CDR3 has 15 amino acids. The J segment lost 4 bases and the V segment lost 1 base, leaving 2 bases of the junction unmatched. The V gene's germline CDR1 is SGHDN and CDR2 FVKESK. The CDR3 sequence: CASSQVGLAGYEQYF. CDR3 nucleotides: TGTGCCAGCAGCCAAGTTGGACTAGCGGGGTACGAGCAGTACTTC.

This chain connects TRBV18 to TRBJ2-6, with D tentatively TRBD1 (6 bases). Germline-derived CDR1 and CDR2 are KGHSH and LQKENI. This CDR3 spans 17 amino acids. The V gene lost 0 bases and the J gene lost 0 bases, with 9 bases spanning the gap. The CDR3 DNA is TGTGCCAGCTCACCACCAGGACAGAGCTCTGGGGCCAACGTCCTGACTTTC. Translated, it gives CASSPPGQSSGANVLTF.

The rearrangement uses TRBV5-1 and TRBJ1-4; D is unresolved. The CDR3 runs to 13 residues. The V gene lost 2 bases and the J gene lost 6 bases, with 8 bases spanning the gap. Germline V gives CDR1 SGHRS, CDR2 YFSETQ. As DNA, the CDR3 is TGCGCCAGCAGCTTATGGACGGATGAAAAACTGTTTTTT. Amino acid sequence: CASSLWTDEKLFF.

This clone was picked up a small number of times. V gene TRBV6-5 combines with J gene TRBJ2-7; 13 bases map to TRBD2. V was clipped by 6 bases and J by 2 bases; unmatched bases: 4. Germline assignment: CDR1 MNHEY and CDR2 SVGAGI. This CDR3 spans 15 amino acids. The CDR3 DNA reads TGTGCCAGCAGGGGACTAGCGGGAATCCCCTACGAGCAGTACTTC. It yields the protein CASRGLAGIPYEQYF.

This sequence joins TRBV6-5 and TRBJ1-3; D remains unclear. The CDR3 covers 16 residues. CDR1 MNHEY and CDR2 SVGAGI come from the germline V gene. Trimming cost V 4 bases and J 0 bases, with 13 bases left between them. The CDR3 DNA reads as TGTGCCAGCAGTTCCCAGTCCCTAAGCTCTGGAAACACCATATATTTT. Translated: CASSSQSLSSGNTIYF.

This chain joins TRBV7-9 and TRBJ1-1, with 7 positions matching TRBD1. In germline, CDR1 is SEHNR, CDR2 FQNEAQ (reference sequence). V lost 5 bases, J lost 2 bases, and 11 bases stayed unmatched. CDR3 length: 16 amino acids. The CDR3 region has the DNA TGTGCCAGCAGCGATTGGGGTAGGGGGCGAAACACTGAAGCTTTCTTT. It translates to CASSDWGRGRNTEAFF.

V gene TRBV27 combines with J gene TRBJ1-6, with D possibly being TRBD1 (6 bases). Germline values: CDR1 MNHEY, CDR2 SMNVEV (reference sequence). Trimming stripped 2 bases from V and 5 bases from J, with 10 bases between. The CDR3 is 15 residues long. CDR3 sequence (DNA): TGTGCCAGCAGTTTACTCCAGGGGAATAATTCACCCCTCCACTTT. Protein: CASSLLQGNNSPLHF.

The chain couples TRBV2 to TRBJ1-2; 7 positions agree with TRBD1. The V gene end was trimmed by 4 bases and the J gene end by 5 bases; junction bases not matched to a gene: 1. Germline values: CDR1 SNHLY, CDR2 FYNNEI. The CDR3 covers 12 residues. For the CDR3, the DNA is TGTGCCAGCAGTGGACAGGGATATGGCTACACCTTC. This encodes CASSGQGYGYTF.

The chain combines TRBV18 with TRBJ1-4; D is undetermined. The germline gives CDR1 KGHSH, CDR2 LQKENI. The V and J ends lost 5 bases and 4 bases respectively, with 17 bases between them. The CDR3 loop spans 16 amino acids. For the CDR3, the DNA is TGTGCCAGCTCAGCACTTACTGTGACCCTTAATGAAAAACTGTTTTTT. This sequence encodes CASSALTVTLNEKLFF.

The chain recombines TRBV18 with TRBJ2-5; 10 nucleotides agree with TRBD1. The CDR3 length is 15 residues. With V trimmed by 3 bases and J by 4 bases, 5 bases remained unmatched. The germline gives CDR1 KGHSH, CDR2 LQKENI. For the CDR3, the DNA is TGTGCCAGCTCACCGCGGACAGGGGGGGGAGAGACCCAGTACTTC. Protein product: CASSPRTGGGETQYF.

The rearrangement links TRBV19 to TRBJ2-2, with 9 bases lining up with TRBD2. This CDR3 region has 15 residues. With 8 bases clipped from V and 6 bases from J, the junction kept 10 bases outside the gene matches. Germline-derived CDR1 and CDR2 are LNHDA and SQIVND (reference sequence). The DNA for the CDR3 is TGTGCCAGTGGACCGGGACTAGCTTTCGCCGGGGAGCTGTTTTTT. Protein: CASGPGLAFAGELFF.

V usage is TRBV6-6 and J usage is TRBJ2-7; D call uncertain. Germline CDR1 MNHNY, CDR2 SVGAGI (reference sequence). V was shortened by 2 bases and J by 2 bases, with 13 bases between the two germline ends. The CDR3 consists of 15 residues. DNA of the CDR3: TGTGCCAGCAGTTACACGGCCAAGGGAACCTACGAGCAGTACTTC. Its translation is CASSYTAKGTYEQYF.

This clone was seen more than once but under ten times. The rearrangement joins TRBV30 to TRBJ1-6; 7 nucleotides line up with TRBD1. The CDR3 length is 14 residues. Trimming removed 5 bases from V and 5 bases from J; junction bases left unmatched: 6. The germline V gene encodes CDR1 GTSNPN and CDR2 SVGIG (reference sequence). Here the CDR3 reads CAWAGTANNSPLHF. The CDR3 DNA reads TGTGCCTGGGCCGGGACAGCTAATAATTCACCCCTCCACTTT.

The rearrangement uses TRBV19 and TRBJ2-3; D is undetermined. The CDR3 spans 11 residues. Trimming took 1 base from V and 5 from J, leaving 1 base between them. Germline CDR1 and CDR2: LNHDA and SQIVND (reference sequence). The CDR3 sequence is CASSIGDTQYF. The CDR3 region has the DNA TGTGCCAGTAGTATAGGAGATACGCAGTATTTT.

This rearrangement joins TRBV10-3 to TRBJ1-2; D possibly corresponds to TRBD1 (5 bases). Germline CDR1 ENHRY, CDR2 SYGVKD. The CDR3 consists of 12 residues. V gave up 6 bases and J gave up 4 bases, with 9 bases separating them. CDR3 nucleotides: TGTGCCATCAGCTTAGGGGTCTATGGCTACACCTTC. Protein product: CAISLGVYGYTF.

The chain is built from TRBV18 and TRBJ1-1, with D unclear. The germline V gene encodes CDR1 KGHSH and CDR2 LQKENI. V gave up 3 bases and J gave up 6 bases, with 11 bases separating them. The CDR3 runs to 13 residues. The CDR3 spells CASSPPTLPEAFF. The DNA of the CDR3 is TGTGCCAGCTCACCTCCGACTTTGCCTGAAGCTTTCTTT.

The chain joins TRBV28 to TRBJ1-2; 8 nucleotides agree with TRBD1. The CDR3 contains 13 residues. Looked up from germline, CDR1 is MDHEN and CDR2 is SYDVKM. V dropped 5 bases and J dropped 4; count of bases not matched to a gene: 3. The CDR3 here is CASSTQGAYGYTF. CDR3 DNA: TGTGCCAGCAGTACTCAGGGGGCCTATGGCTACACCTTC.

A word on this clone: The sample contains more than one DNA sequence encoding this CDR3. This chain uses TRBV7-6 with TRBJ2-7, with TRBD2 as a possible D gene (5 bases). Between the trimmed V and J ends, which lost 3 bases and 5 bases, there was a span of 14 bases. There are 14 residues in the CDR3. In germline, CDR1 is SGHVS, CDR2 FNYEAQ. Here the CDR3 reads CASSLRVLGNEQYF. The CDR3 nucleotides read TGTGCCAGCAGCTTGCGGGTGCTGGGGAACGAGCAGTACTTC.

As DNA, the CDR3 is TGCGCCAGCAGCTTTGGGACTAGCGGGAGAATGGATACGCAGTATTTT. As protein: CASSFGTSGRMDTQYF. The chain has TRBV5-1 and TRBJ2-3, with 14 bases fitting TRBD2. In germline, CDR1 is SGHRS, CDR2 YFSETQ. V lost 2 bases, J lost 6 bases, and 5 bases stayed unmatched. This CDR3 has 16 amino acids.

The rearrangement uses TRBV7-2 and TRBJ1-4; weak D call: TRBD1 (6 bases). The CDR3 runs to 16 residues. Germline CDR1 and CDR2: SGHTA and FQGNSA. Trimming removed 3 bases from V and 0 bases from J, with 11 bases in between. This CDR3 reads CASSFDRRATNEKLFF. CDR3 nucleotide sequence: TGTGCCAGCAGCTTTGACAGGAGAGCAACTAATGAAAAACTGTTTTTT.

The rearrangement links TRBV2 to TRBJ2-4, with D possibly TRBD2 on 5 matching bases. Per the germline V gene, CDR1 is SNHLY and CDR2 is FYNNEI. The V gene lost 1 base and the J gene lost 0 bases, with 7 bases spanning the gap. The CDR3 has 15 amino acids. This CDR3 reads CASSEDGLAKNIQYF. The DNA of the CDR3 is TGTGCCAGCAGTGAAGACGGACTAGCCAAAAACATTCAGTACTTC.

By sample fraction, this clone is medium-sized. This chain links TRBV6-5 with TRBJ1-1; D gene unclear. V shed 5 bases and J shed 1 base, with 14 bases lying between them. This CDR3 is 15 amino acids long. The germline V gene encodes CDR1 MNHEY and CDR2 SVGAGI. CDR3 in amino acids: CASSTSTGGNTEAFF. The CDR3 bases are TGTGCCAGCAGTACCTCAACGGGAGGGAACACTGAAGCTTTCTTT.

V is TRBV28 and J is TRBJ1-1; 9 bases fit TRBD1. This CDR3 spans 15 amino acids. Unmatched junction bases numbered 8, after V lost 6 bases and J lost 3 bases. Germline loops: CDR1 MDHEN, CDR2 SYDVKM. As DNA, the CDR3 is TGTGCCAGCAGGCTACTCGGGACAGGGTACACTGAAGCTTTCTTT. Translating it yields CASRLLGTGYTEAFF.

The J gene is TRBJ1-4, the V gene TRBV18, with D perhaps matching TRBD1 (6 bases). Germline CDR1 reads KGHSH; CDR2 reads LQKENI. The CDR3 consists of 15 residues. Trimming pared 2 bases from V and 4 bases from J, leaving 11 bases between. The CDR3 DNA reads TGTGCCAGCTCACCAACGACAGGTCTTAATGAAAAACTGTTTTTT. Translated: CASSPTTGLNEKLFF.

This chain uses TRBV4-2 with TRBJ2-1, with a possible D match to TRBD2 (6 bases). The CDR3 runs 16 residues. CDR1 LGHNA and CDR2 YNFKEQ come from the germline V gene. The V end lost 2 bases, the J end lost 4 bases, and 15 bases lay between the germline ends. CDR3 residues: CASSQSSGTAYNEQFF. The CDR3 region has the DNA TGTGCCAGCAGCCAATCCTCCGGGACTGCATACAATGAGCAGTTCTTC.

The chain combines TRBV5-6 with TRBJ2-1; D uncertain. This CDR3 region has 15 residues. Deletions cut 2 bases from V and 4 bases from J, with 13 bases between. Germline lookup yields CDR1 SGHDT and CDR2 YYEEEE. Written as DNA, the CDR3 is TGTGCCAGCAGCTTAACACCGGACGTATACAATGAGCAGTTCTTC. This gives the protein CASSLTPDVYNEQFF.

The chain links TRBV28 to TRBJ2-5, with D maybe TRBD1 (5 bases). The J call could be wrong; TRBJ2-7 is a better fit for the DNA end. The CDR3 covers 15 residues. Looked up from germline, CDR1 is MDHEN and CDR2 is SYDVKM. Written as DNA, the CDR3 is TGTGCCAGCAGTTTACCAACAAGATGGGGCAACGAGCAGTACTTC. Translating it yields CASSLPTRWGNEQYF.

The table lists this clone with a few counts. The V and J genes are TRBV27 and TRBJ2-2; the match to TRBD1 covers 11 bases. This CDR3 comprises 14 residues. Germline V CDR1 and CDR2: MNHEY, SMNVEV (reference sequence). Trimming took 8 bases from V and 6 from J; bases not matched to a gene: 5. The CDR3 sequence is CASRRTGGPGELFF. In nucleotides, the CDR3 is TGTGCCAGCCGTCGGACAGGGGGCCCCGGGGAGCTGTTTTTT.

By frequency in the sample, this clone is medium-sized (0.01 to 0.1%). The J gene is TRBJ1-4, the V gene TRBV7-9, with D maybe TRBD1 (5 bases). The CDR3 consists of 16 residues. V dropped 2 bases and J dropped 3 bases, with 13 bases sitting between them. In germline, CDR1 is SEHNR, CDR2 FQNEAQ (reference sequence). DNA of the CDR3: TGTGCCAGCAGCTTACAGGGTCCTAAGTCTAATGAAAAACTGTTTTTT. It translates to CASSLQGPKSNEKLFF.